In this sample, the clone carrying this TCR beta chain turned up a few times. The antigen is undetermined. The data originate from a study of T-cell reconstitution after alpha-beta-depleted transplantation in children. General study findings and limits: Approximately two months post-transplant, alpha-beta T cells reportedly originated from several hundred expanded graft clones. Counts and diversity of T cells one year after transplant came mostly from newly produced T cells.

Trimming stripped 4 bases from V and 4 bases from J, with 17 bases between. The germline gives CDR1 DFQATT, CDR2 SNEGSKA (reference sequence). CDR3 length: 15 amino acids. Preparing the TCRbeta library involved the use of unique molecular identifiers. MiXCR was run by TCRdb on the PCR reads, yielding one entry per CDR3 protein. The data show approximately 400,000 distinct CDR3 sequences, under 20% seen once. Specimen: PBMCs, mostly from graft donor cells, collected 360 days after TCRalphabeta/CD19-depleted stem cell transplant. The rearrangement uses TRBV20-1 and TRBJ2-1, with D unresolved. This sequence was found in a boy under three years old who had a stem cell transplant for Wiskott-Aldrich syndrome, so the T cells may come from the graft donor. As DNA, the CDR3 is TGCAGTGCTACCCCGGGTCCCCTACCGTACAATGAGCAGTTCTTC. Its protein product is CSATPGPLPYNEQFF.